One sample yielded the 32 T cell receptor beta chains listed below, sequenced in a study of T cell clonality in common variable immunodeficiency. Libraries were prepared by immunoSEQ multiplex PCR; TCRdb keeps only in-frame clonotypes and omits some of them. The sample yields tens of thousands of clones, without any singletons. Sequencing was performed on peripheral blood mononuclear cells. These TCRs come from a person between 18 and 70 years old in good health.

Ten or more counts support this clone. The read stops 3 residues short of the end of the CDR3; the missing end is completed from the germline J gene. This chain joins TRBV18 and TRBJ1-2; no reliable D call. Deletions cut 4 bases from V and 3 bases from J, with 15 bases between. Germline V gives CDR1 KGHSH, CDR2 LQKENI. The CDR3 length is 15 residues. The part of the CDR3 DNA that was read is TGTGCCAGCTCACAACCAAGCAAGGGCTACTATGGC. Its protein is CASSQPSKGYYG. The whole CDR3 is CASSQPSKGYYGYTF. Variable domain in full (rest from reference TRBV18 and TRBJ1-2): NAGVMQNPRHLVRRRGQEARLRCSPMKGHSHVYWYRQLPEEGLKFMVYLQKENIIDESGMPKERFSAEFPKEGPSILRIQQVVRGDSAAYFCASSQPSKGYYGYTFGSGTRLTVV.

This clone was observed at least ten times. The observed sequence ends 3 residues before the CDR3 terminus, with the missing tail filled in from the germline J gene. The chain uses TRBV5-1 and TRBJ2-5, with TRBD2 identical over 10 bases. V trimming: 3 bases; J trimming: 5 bases; junction bases outside the gene matches: 13. CDR3 size: 17 residues. Germline V gene sequence: CDR1 SGHRS, CDR2 YFSETQ. CDR3 protein: CASSSGWTSGGLETQYF. CDR3 bases read: TGCGCCAGCAGCTCTGGATGGACTAGCGGTGGTTTGGAGACC.

This clone was counted many times. The DNA ends 3 residues before the CDR3 does, and the rest of the CDR3 is filled in from the germline J gene. The chain uses TRBV19 and TRBJ1-5; TRBD1 matches 9 bases. V was clipped by 5 bases and J by 3 bases; unmatched bases: 8. This CDR3 region has 16 residues. Per the germline V gene, CDR1 is LNHDA and CDR2 is SQIVND (reference sequence). CDR3 sequence reads: CASSPRTGVDNQPQHF. The part of the CDR3 DNA that was read is TGTGCCAGTAGTCCCAGGACAGGGGTAGACAATCAGCCC.

This clone was seen a few times. The read is 3 residues too short to cover the CDR3 end, so that end is filled in from the germline J gene. The rearrangement joins TRBV7-2 to TRBJ1-5; D unclear. Trimming cost V 3 bases and J 3 bases, with 9 bases left between them. Germline values: CDR1 SGHTA, CDR2 FQGNSA. The CDR3 length is 14 residues. CDR3 sequence: CASSFTAYNQPQHF. Partial CDR3 DNA: TGTGCCAGCAGCTTTACAGCCTACAATCAGCCC.

This clone was found many times. From the germline J gene comes the end of the CDR3, since the read stops 3 residues before it. The chain uses TRBV11-2 and TRBJ1-3; a weak D match, TRBD1 (5 bases). V was shortened by 5 bases and J by 7 bases, with 15 bases between the two germline ends. Germline V lookup: CDR1 SGHAT, CDR2 FQNNGV. The CDR3 has 14 residues. The CDR3 loop is CASSIRQIGNTIYF. Partial CDR3 DNA: TGTGCCAGCAGCATTAGACAGATCGGGAACACC.

This clone has at least ten counts. Read sequence stops 3 residues before the CDR3 end, and the germline J gene provides the missing end. The chain employs TRBV7-3 and TRBJ2-7; D is perhaps TRBD1 (6 bases). The V gene lost 0 bases and the J gene lost 2 bases, with 8 bases spanning the gap. The germline CDR1 and CDR2 sequences are SGHTA and FQGTGA. This CDR3 comprises 14 residues. CDR3 in amino acids: CASSLTGQAYEQYF. Partial CDR3 DNA: TGTGCCAGCAGCTTAACGGGACAAGCCTACGAG.

This clone was observed a few times. Read data end 3 residues before the CDR3 end; the end is taken from the germline J gene. The chain employs TRBV10-3 and TRBJ2-1, with 9 bases matching TRBD2. The junction had 3 bases not matched to a gene; V was cut back by 5 bases and J by 4 bases. The CDR3 runs 14 residues. Germline CDR1 is ENHRY and CDR2 is SYGVKD. The sequenced CDR3 bases are TGTGCCATCAGTCCGGGACTAGCTTACAATGAG. Its translation is CAISPGLAYNE. The entire CDR3 sequence reads CAISPGLAYNEQFF.

This clone was observed at least ten times. The CDR3 extends 3 residues past the end of the read, so its final part is completed from the germline J gene. The V gene is TRBV4-2, the J gene TRBJ2-3, with TRBD2 identical over 9 bases. The CDR3 length is 16 residues. The germline V gene encodes CDR1 LGHNA and CDR2 YNFKEQ. With 0 bases clipped from V and 4 bases from J, the junction kept 5 bases outside the gene matches. Partial CDR3 DNA: TGTGCCAGCAGCCAAGAGGCTAGCGGGGCCGCAGATACG. Its translation: CASSQEASGAADT. The whole CDR3 region reads CASSQEASGAADTQYF.

This clone has only a few counts. The read ends 3 residues shy of where the CDR3 ends; the end is completed using the germline J gene. This chain connects TRBV5-1 to TRBJ2-3; D might be TRBD1 (8 bases). The CDR3 is 14 amino acids. The germline CDR1 and CDR2 sequences are SGHRS and YFSETQ. CDR3 protein: CASRITGGEETQYF. Incomplete CDR3 DNA: TGCGCCAGCAGGATAACAGGGGGGGAAGAGACG.

This clone was found many times. The missing CDR3 end, 3 residues past where the read stops, is filled in from the germline J gene. The chain recombines TRBV6-4 with TRBJ1-2; no definite D call. This CDR3 comprises 12 residues. With 4 bases removed from V and 2 bases from J, the gap between germline ends came to 5 bases. In germline, CDR1 is MRHNA, CDR2 SNTAGT. CDR3 in amino acids: CASSAGNYGYTF. The sequenced CDR3 bases are TGTGCCAGCAGTGCCGGGAACTATGGC.

This clone was detected a few times. The CDR3 end is not reached by the read, which stops 3 residues before it; the germline J gene fills it in. This sequence joins TRBV7-2 and TRBJ2-7; D perhaps matches TRBD2 (6 bases). The V gene's germline CDR1 is SGHTA and CDR2 FQGNSA. V lost 5 bases and J 3 bases, leaving 14 bases between the germline ends. The CDR3 loop spans 14 amino acids. The sequenced CDR3 bases are TGTGCCAGCAGCCGGGCGGGAATTGACTACGAG. Protein: CASSRAGIDYE. The whole CDR3 is CASSRAGIDYEQYF.

This clone showed up many times. The read finishes 3 residues shy of the CDR3 end, and the germline J gene is used to complete it. The rearrangement uses TRBV14 and TRBJ2-2; the match to TRBD2 covers 8 bases. V trimming: 4 bases; J trimming: 5 bases; junction bases outside the gene matches: 6. Germline-derived CDR1 and CDR2 are SGHDN and FVKESK. This CDR3 has 15 residues. The sequenced CDR3 bases are TGTGCCAGCAGCCTTCTAGCGGGTGGGACCGGGGAG. Protein: CASSLLAGGTGE. The whole CDR3 reads CASSLLAGGTGELFF.

CDR3 amino acids: CASSGMGNQPQHF. Partial CDR3 DNA: TGTGCCAGTTCAGGGATGGGAAATCAGCCC. The J gene is TRBJ1-5, the V gene TRBV19, with a weak D call TRBD1 (5 bases). The CDR3 goes on 3 residues after the read ends, and that part is filled in from the germline J gene. V lost 8 bases, J lost 4 bases, and 12 bases lay in between. Germline CDR1 LNHDA, CDR2 SQIVND (reference sequence). The CDR3 has 13 residues.

At least ten counts were recorded for this clone. The read terminates 3 residues ahead of where the CDR3 ends, so the germline J gene completes it. This chain uses TRBV5-1 with TRBJ2-3; maybe TRBD2 (5 bases). V lost 4 bases, J lost 3 bases, and 12 bases lay in between. Germline V gene lookup returns CDR1 SGHRS and CDR2 YFSETQ. The CDR3 is made up of 14 amino acids. CDR3 amino acids: CASSPYLATDTQYF. The CDR3 bases that were read are TGCGCCAGCAGCCCCTACTTAGCGACAGATACG.

This clone was seen repeatedly, ten times or more. The read terminates 3 residues ahead of where the CDR3 ends, so the germline J gene completes it. The V call is TRBV30, the J call TRBJ2-3; D not certain. CDR3 length: 11 residues. Germline CDR1 is GTSNPN and CDR2 is SVGIG (reference sequence). The ends were cut back, 8 bases at V and 5 bases at J, with 11 bases in the middle. The CDR3 loop is CAVQPRDTQYF. The covered CDR3 bases are TGTGCCGTCCAGCCTAGAGATACG.

This clone was seen many times. Coverage ceases 3 residues before the CDR3 finishes, and the germline J gene fills in the end. This chain joins TRBV20-1 and TRBJ2-5, with TRBD2 matching over 12 bases. The CDR3 loop spans 14 amino acids. The trim removed 5 bases at V and 2 bases at J, leaving 3 bases unmatched. The germline V gene has CDR1 DFQATT and CDR2 SNEGSKA (reference sequence). CDR3 protein: CSAPLAGGQETQYF. CDR3 DNA (partial): TGCAGTGCTCCTCTAGCGGGGGGGCAAGAGACC.

This clone has only a few counts. The read ends 3 residues early relative to the CDR3; the germline J gene fills the gap. The chain is built from TRBV18 and TRBJ2-2; 7 nucleotides agree with TRBD2. CDR3 length: 15 amino acids. V was clipped by 5 bases and J by 2 bases; unmatched bases: 5. Germline V gives CDR1 KGHSH, CDR2 LQKENI. The chain's CDR3 is CASSEGTTNTGELFF. The covered CDR3 bases are TGTGCCAGCTCAGAAGGGACTACCAACACCGGGGAG.

This clone was detected many times. The sequenced fragment ends 3 residues before the CDR3 boundary, so the rest is inferred from the germline J gene. The V gene is TRBV19, the J gene TRBJ2-5; unclear D gene. Germline CDR1 and CDR2: LNHDA and SQIVND (reference sequence). The CDR3 has 11 residues. Deletions cut 3 bases from V and 3 bases from J, with 2 bases between. CDR3 DNA, as far as it was read: TGTGCCAGTAGTATTAAAGAGACC. Translated, it gives CASSIKET. The CDR3 in its entirety is CASSIKETQYF.

In regard to this clone: The CDR3 is cut off 3 residues early in the read; its end comes from the germline J gene. The chain couples TRBV2 to TRBJ2-1, with 12 bases fitting TRBD2. Germline CDR1 reads SNHLY; CDR2 reads FYNNEI. The trim removed 3 bases at V and 7 bases at J, leaving 1 base unmatched. The CDR3 runs to 14 residues. The sequenced part of the CDR3 DNA is TGTGCCAGCAGTGACGGACTAGCGGGAAATGAG. Amino acids: CASSDGLAGNE. The entire CDR3 sequence reads CASSDGLAGNEQFF.

This clone occurred a few times. One end of the junction varies from germline; a read error may be responsible. The read terminates 3 residues ahead of where the CDR3 ends, so the germline J gene completes it. The rearrangement uses TRBV7-7 and TRBJ2-2, with TRBD1 identical over 10 bases. This CDR3 comprises 15 residues. CDR1 is SSHAT and CDR2 is FNYEAQ in the germline V gene (reference sequence). The CDR3 sequence: CASSSDRGGTGELFF. The DNA read from the CDR3 is TGTGCTAGCAGTTCGGACAGGGGGGGCACCGGGGAG.

This clone was counted many times. The read stops 3 residues short of the end of the CDR3; the missing end is completed from the germline J gene. The genes are TRBV6-1 and TRBJ1-2, with D unresolved. Germline CDR1 MNHNS, CDR2 SASEGT. V dropped 1 base and J dropped 2 bases, with 5 bases sitting between them. This CDR3 has 13 amino acids. The covered CDR3 bases are TGTGCCAGCAGTGAAGGGCCGAACTATGGC. It encodes CASSEGPNYG. The complete CDR3 sequence is CASSEGPNYGYTF.

This clone has at least ten counts. The sequence runs out 3 residues before the end of the CDR3; the remainder is reconstructed from the germline J gene. The rearrangement joins TRBV24-1 to TRBJ2-1; 9 positions match TRBD2. Looked up from germline, CDR1 is KGHDR and CDR2 is SFDVKD. The CDR3 has 16 amino acids. V lost 0 bases to trimming and J lost 7 bases; unmatched junction nucleotides: 6. The part of the CDR3 DNA that was read is TGTGCCACCAGTGATTTGCCGGGCGGGAGGGTGAATGAG. It is translated as CATSDLPGGRVNE. The CDR3 as a whole reads CATSDLPGGRVNEQFF.

Details on this clone: Read sequence stops 3 residues before the CDR3 end, and the germline J gene provides the missing end. Other DNA sequences of this sample code for an identical CDR3. The chain has TRBV6-1 and TRBJ1-3; possibly TRBD1 for D (6 bases). From germline, CDR1 is MNHNS and CDR2 SASEGT. This CDR3 region has 14 residues. The V and J ends lost 3 bases and 2 bases respectively, with 8 bases between them. The CDR3 bases that were read are TGTGCCAGCAGTGAGAAGGGGGCTGGAAACACC. Encoded protein: CASSEKGAGNT. The whole CDR3 sequence reads CASSEKGAGNTIYF.

This clone has a count of ten or more. Sequencing ends 3 residues short of the CDR3 end; the germline J gene provides the rest. The chain employs TRBV19 and TRBJ2-6; 9 bases align to TRBD1. Germline V gene sequence: CDR1 LNHDA, CDR2 SQIVND (reference sequence). This CDR3 has 18 amino acids. The trim removed 4 bases at V and 0 bases at J, leaving 7 bases unmatched. The CDR3 sequence: CASSRDRDPNSGANVLTF. The sequenced CDR3 bases are TGTGCCAGTAGTAGGGACAGGGATCCAAACTCTGGGGCCAACGTC. Combining the CDR3 with reference TRBV19 and TRBJ2-6 gives the whole variable domain DGGITQSPKYLFRKEGQNVTLSCEQNLNHDAMYWYRQDPGQGLRLIYYSQIVNDFQKGDIAEGYSVSREKKESFPLTVTSAQKNPTAFYLCASSRDRDPNSGANVLTFGAGSRLTVL.

This clone was counted many times. The read ends 3 residues before the CDR3 terminus; that terminus is restored from the germline J gene. The rearrangement joins TRBV10-1 to TRBJ2-1, with D perhaps being TRBD1 or TRBD2 (5 bases each). V was clipped by 4 bases and J by 8 bases, with 15 bases between them. CDR3 length equals 14 residues. Germline V gene lookup returns CDR1 WNHNN and CDR2 SYGVQD (reference sequence). CDR3 in amino acids: CASSGEGPSYEQFF. Partial CDR3 DNA: TGCGCCAGCAGTGGAGAGGGGCCCAGCTATGAG.

This clone occurred many times. CDR3 sequence reads: CASSPLTGIDTEAFF. CDR3 DNA, as far as it was read: TGTGCCAGCTCACCGCTGACAGGGATTGACACTGAA. V gene TRBV18 combines with J gene TRBJ1-1; TRBD1 aligns across 7 bases. The read comes to an end 3 residues before the CDR3 does, leaving the germline J gene to fill in the end. This CDR3 is 15 amino acids long. Germline V gene lookup returns CDR1 KGHSH and CDR2 LQKENI. Trimming removed 3 bases from V and 3 bases from J; junction bases left unmatched: 7.

Ten or more counts support this clone. The CDR3 end is not reached by the read, which stops 3 residues before it; the germline J gene fills it in. V usage is TRBV7-3 and J usage is TRBJ2-7; no clear D. The CDR3 covers 13 residues. The ends were cut back, 3 bases at V and 1 base at J, with 7 bases in the middle. Germline V gene data show CDR1 as SGHTA and CDR2 as FQGTGA. The CDR3 reads CASSLASSYEQYF. Incomplete CDR3 DNA: TGTGCCAGCAGCTTGGCTAGTTCCTACGAG.

This clone was detected ten times or more. The read terminates 3 residues ahead of where the CDR3 ends, so the germline J gene completes it. This chain uses TRBV20-1 with TRBJ2-5; TRBD1 aligns across 11 bases. The CDR3 consists of 14 residues. Germline V gene sequence: CDR1 DFQATT, CDR2 SNEGSKA (reference sequence). Trimming took 5 bases from V and 7 from J; bases not matched to a gene: 9. CDR3 DNA (partial): TGCAGTGCTCGAGGACAGGGGGCTTCGGGGACC. Its protein is CSARGQGASGT. The CDR3 in full is CSARGQGASGTQYF.

This clone was seen at least ten times. CDR3 sequence reads: CASSLAGEGNTEAFF. CDR3 DNA, as far as it was read: TGTGCCAGCAGCTTGGCAGGGGAAGGGAACACTGAA. The chain couples TRBV5-6 to TRBJ1-1, with a possible D match to TRBD1 (6 bases). The read falls 3 residues short of the CDR3 end, and the missing part is taken from the germline J gene. V was cut by 0 bases and J by 1 base, with 10 bases left in between. The CDR3 spans 15 residues. Germline assignment: CDR1 SGHDT and CDR2 YYEEEE.

This clone was detected ten times or more. CDR3 in amino acids: CSARGQGSRRNIQYF. Incomplete CDR3 DNA: TGCAGTGCTAGAGGACAGGGGTCGAGGAGGAACATT. This chain uses TRBV20-1 with TRBJ2-4; TRBD1 agrees at 8 bases. Read data end 3 residues before the CDR3 end; the end is taken from the germline J gene. The junction had 9 bases not matched to a gene; V was cut back by 1 base and J by 7 bases. The germline V gene encodes CDR1 DFQATT and CDR2 SNEGSKA (reference sequence). The CDR3 sequence is 15 residues long.

This clone appeared many times. The observed sequence ends 3 residues before the CDR3 terminus, with the missing tail filled in from the germline J gene. The chain joins TRBV18 to TRBJ1-1; 7 positions match TRBD1. Per germline, CDR1 KGHSH and CDR2 LQKENI. V lost 3 bases, J lost 1 base, and 5 bases stayed unmatched. The CDR3 has 15 residues. This CDR3 reads CASSPRQGGNTEAFF. The part of the CDR3 DNA that was read is TGTGCCAGCTCACCGAGGCAGGGGGGGAACACTGAA.

A few counts support this clone. The junction does not match germline at one end; this may be a read error. The read ends 3 residues shy of where the CDR3 ends; the end is completed using the germline J gene. Other DNA sequences within the sample encode an identical CDR3. The chain uses TRBV19 and TRBJ1-3, with 10 positions matching TRBD1. Germline CDR1 and CDR2: LNHDA and SQIVND (reference sequence). The CDR3 is 16 amino acids. CDR3 bases read: TGTGCCAGTAGCCCCCCCGGGACAGGGGACGGAAACACG. It yields the protein CASSPPGTGDGNT. The whole CDR3 region reads CASSPPGTGDGNTIYF.